Listed below are T cell receptor beta chains from one sample, sequenced in a study of Graves' ophthalmopathy and Graves' hyperthyroidism. TCRdb analysed the multiplex PCR reads with MiXCR anew, one entry per CDR3 protein. The table shows hundreds of thousands of distinct CDR3 sequences, with 21% occurring only once. The sequenced material came from peripheral blood. The receptors were sampled from a young woman with stable Graves' hyperthyroidism. CDR3s include the opening cysteine and the closing phenylalanine or tryptophan. D genes are given only for firm matches. Rows may omit the clone size; those that give it use once, few, many or a size class.

size,J,D,length,V,CDR3,DNA
NA,TRBJ2-7,NA,14,TRBV30,CAWRSQDFSYEQYF,TGTGCCTGGAGGAGCCAGGACTTCTCCTACGAGCAGTACTTC
few,TRBJ2-2,TRBD2,15,TRBV11-1,CASSLEAGDAGELFF,TGTGCCAGCAGCTTAGAAGCGGGAGATGCCGGGGAGCTGTTTTTT
many,TRBJ1-2,NA,10,TRBV6-1,CASPCFEGTF,TGTGCCAGCCCCTGTTTCGAAGGTACCTTC
many,TRBJ1-1,TRBD1,16,TRBV19,CASSSRTGRSRTEAFF,TGTGCCAGTAGTAGCCGGACAGGGAGGTCGAGGACTGAAGCTTTCTTT
many,TRBJ2-7,NA,13,TRBV7-3,CASRLDPAGEQYF,TGTGCCAGCAGACTCGACCCAGCTGGCGAGCAGTACTTC
NA,TRBJ1-1,TRBD1,13,TRBV30,CAWSADRGTEAFF,TGTGCCTGGAGTGCAGACAGGGGCACTGAAGCTTTCTTT
many,TRBJ1-6,NA,14,TRBV20-1,CSAREGRVNSPLHF,TGCAGTGCTAGAGAGGGCAGGGTGAATTCACCCCTCCACTTT
once,TRBJ2-7,NA,14,TRBV7-3,CASSLNGGADEQYF,TGTGCCAGCAGCTTAAACGGGGGCGCTGACGAGCAGTACTTC
many,TRBJ1-6,NA,13,TRBV29-1,CSGWIRGLSPLHF,TGCAGTGGGTGGATCCGGGGATTATCACCCCTCCACTTT
many,TRBJ1-1,TRBD1,19,TRBV6-4,CASTPRDRSNPRGNTEAFF,TGTGCCAGCACCCCAAGGGACAGGAGTAATCCAAGGGGGAACACTGAAGCTTTCTTT
NA,TRBJ2-4,NA,15,TRBV7-3,CASSPGPLAKNIQYF,TGTGCCAGCAGCCCAGGACCCTTAGCCAAAAACATTCAGTACTTC
many,TRBJ2-7,NA,13,TRBV7-7,CASSFSLDGEQYF,TGTGCTAGCAGCTTCTCACTAGATGGCGAGCAGTACTTC
NA,TRBJ1-6,NA,15,TRBV6-1,CASRFPWGTNSPLHF,TGTGCCAGCAGATTCCCATGGGGGACTAATTCACCCCTCCACTTT
NA,TRBJ1-2,TRBD1,13,TRBV15,CATSRTGDYGYTF,TGTGCCACCAGCAGGACAGGGGATTATGGCTACACCTTC
NA,TRBJ1-1,TRBD1,12,TRBV5-1,CASSYNGQGAFF,TGCGCCAGCAGCTATAACGGACAGGGGGCTTTCTTT
NA,TRBJ2-7,NA,14,TRBV20-1,CSAAPGVSSYEQYF,TGCAGTGCCGCGCCCGGGGTGAGCTCCTACGAGCAGTACTTC
few,TRBJ2-1,NA,13,TRBV6-5,CASSYDSYNEQFF,TGTGCCAGCAGTTACGACAGCTACAATGAGCAGTTCTTC
many,TRBJ2-2,TRBD2,16,TRBV20-1,CSAIGLAGVNTGELFF,TGCAGTGCTATAGGACTAGCGGGAGTTAACACCGGGGAGCTGTTTTTT
many,TRBJ1-1,TRBD1,14,TRBV27,CASSFRAGGTEAFF,TGTGCCAGCAGTTTTCGCGCAGGGGGCACTGAAGCTTTCTTT
many,TRBJ1-1,NA,14,TRBV10-2,CASSDLGQSTEAFF,TGCGCCAGCAGTGATTTAGGACAGTCAACTGAAGCTTTCTTT
NA,TRBJ1-1,TRBD1,16,TRBV12-3/TRBV12-4,CASSYGTGVPNTEAFF,TGTGCCAGCAGTTACGGGACAGGGGTCCCGAACACTGAAGCTTTCTTT
many,TRBJ1-2,NA,15,TRBV2,CASMVEGIKFYGYTF,TGTGCCAGCATGGTTGAGGGGATAAAATTCTATGGCTACACCTTC
NA,TRBJ1-1,NA,15,TRBV6-5,CASSSSSRGNTEAFF,TGTGCCAGCAGTTCTAGCTCCAGGGGGAACACTGAAGCTTTCTTT
many,TRBJ2-7,TRBD1,15,TRBV7-2,CASSLNRGSNYEQYF,TGTGCCAGCAGCTTAAACAGGGGGTCAAATTACGAGCAGTACTTC
few,TRBJ2-2,TRBD2,18,TRBV18,CASSRTSGSVANTGELFF,TGTGCCAGCTCGAGGACTAGCGGGAGTGTCGCGAACACCGGGGAGCTGTTTTTT
few,TRBJ2-5,TRBD2,17,TRBV4-2,CASSQDGLAGEQETQYF,TGTGCCAGCAGCCAAGATGGGCTAGCGGGAGAACAAGAGACCCAGTACTTC
many,TRBJ1-6,TRBD1,14,TRBV6-1,CASSPQGGESPLHF,TGTGCCAGCAGCCCACAGGGGGGAGAATCACCCCTCCACTTT
many,TRBJ1-5,NA,17,TRBV19,CASSIFRGGYSNQPQHF,TGTGCCAGTAGTATTTTCAGGGGCGGTTATAGCAATCAGCCCCAGCATTTT
many,TRBJ1-1,TRBD1,12,TRBV19,CASSGTGGEAFF,TGTGCCAGTAGCGGGACAGGGGGGGAAGCTTTCTTT
NA,TRBJ2-2,TRBD2,15,TRBV7-9,CASSNSGTNTGELFF,TGTGCCAGCAGCAATAGCGGGACGAACACCGGGGAGCTTTTTTTT
few,TRBJ2-7,NA,13,TRBV11-1,CASTPRGLSEQYF,TGTGCCAGCACGCCTCGGGGTCTGAGCGAGCAGTACTTC
few,TRBJ2-2,TRBD2,16,TRBV7-8,CASSQSGLAGTGELFF,TGTGCCAGCAGCCAAAGTGGTCTAGCGGGGACCGGGGAGCTGTTTTTT
many,TRBJ2-2,TRBD1,15,TRBV2,CAKGQGALGTGELFF,TGTGCCAAGGGACAGGGGGCGCTGGGCACCGGGGAGCTGTTTTTT
many,TRBJ1-1,NA,14,TRBV6-5,CASTKQGLYTEAFF,TGTGCCAGCACTAAACAGGGTTTGTACACTGAAGCTTTCTTT
many,TRBJ2-7,NA,16,TRBV6-2/TRBV6-3,CASSYWLPSHSYEQYF,TGTGCCAGCAGTTACTGGCTACCAAGCCATTCCTACGAGCAGTACTTC